This T cell receptor (beta chain) was obtained from a study of T cell repertoires in aging, cancer and after chemotherapy. TCR beta rearrangements were amplified from peripheral blood genomic DNA. Multiplex touch-down PCR with TRB-A/B primers amplified rearranged V-D-J TRB sequences. Using its own MiXCR run on the multiplex PCR reads, TCRdb lists one record per CDR3 protein. This sample has roughly 8,500 distinct CDR3 sequences, with roughly 56% found just once. This CDR3 has 13 amino acids. The ends were cut back, 10 bases at V and 0 bases at J, with 12 bases in the middle. The V gene's germline CDR1 is MDHEN and CDR2 SYDVKM.

The genes are TRBV28 and TRBJ1-2; D not certain. The sample consisted of blood. This sequence was found in a human donor with a solid tumor. The CDR3 region has the DNA TGTGCCATCCAGGACGGAACTAACTATGGCTACACCTTC. This encodes CAIQDGTNYGYTF.